The 14 T cell receptor beta chains reported below all come from one sample, sequenced in a study of T cells in Graves' hyperthyroidism and ophthalmopathy. It was RNA transcripts that yielded the amplified TCR beta CDR3 regions. RT-PCR in the first round (using the HTBI primer set) targeted the TCR CDR3. One entry per CDR3 protein, called by TCRdb with MiXCR from the multiplex PCR reads. The table shows more than 500,000 distinct CDR3 sequences, with around 15% occurring only once. The specimen was blood. These receptors were obtained from a woman aged 25 to 39 with Graves' hyperthyroidism.

As regards this clonotype: A much bigger clone sits one base away, suggesting this may be a read error. The rearrangement uses TRBV28 and TRBJ2-7; 9 bases fit TRBD2. Germline V gene data show CDR1 as MDHEN and CDR2 as SYDVKM. CDR3 length: 14 residues. CDR3 region: CTSSLVAGVREQYF. The CDR3 coding sequence is TGTACCAGCAGTTTGGTAGCGGGAGTTCGCGAGCAGTACTTC.

The rearrangement uses TRBV20-1 and TRBJ2-7; 15 bases align to TRBD2. The CDR3 spans 17 residues. Germline lookup yields CDR1 DFQATT and CDR2 SNEGSKA (reference sequence). V lost 6 bases, J lost 3 bases, and 12 bases stayed unmatched. The CDR3: CSAYDPGLAGGGYEQYF. In DNA form, the CDR3 reads TGCAGTGCCTACGACCCTGGACTAGCGGGAGGGGGCTACGAGCAGTACTTC.

The rearrangement uses TRBV24-1 and TRBJ2-7, with 8 nucleotides matching TRBD2. After removal of 5 bases from V and 1 base from J, the junction contained 9 bases not matched to a gene. From germline, CDR1 is KGHDR and CDR2 SFDVKD. The CDR3 sequence is 16 residues long. The CDR3 loop reads CATSVPGGIKSYEQYF. The CDR3 bases are TGTGCCACCAGTGTGCCGGGGGGGATTAAGTCCTACGAGCAGTACTTC.

The chain recombines TRBV15 with TRBJ2-7; perhaps TRBD1 as D (5 bases). V was cut by 0 bases and J by 3 bases, with 18 bases left in between. The CDR3 length is 17 residues. The germline gives CDR1 LNHNV, CDR2 YYDKDF (reference sequence). This CDR3 is CATSRDALEDTNYEQYF. The CDR3 DNA reads TGTGCCACCAGCAGAGACGCTTTAGAGGACACCAACTACGAGCAGTACTTC.

Ten or more counts support this clonotype. V gene TRBV5-1 combines with J gene TRBJ2-1, with 8 bases aligning to TRBD2. There are 15 residues in the CDR3. Germline CDR1 SGHRS, CDR2 YFSETQ. V was pared by 0 bases and J by 8 bases, with 7 bases of the junction left unmatched. CDR3 amino acids: CASSLAPGGGDEQFF. The DNA for the CDR3 is TGCGCCAGCAGCTTGGCCCCGGGGGGGGGCGATGAGCAGTTCTTC.

This clonotype was detected only a few times. The chain carries TRBV9 and TRBJ2-7; no clear D. V was pared by 0 bases and J by 7 bases, with 14 bases between. This CDR3 region has 14 residues. Germline V CDR1 and CDR2: SGDLS, YYNGEE. The DNA for the CDR3 is TGTGCCAGCAGCGTAGGTGACGGCCCGAGAGAGCAGTACTTC. Translating it yields CASSVGDGPREQYF. The entire variable domain, with the rest obtained from reference TRBV9 and TRBJ2-7, is as follows: DSGVTQTPKHLITATGQRVTLRCSPRSGDLSVYWYQQSLDQGLQFLIQYYNGEERAKGNILERFSAQQFPDLHSELNLSSLELGDSALYFCASSVGDGPREQYFGPGTRLTVT.

There are a few counts of this clonotype. J is TRBJ2-6 and V is TRBV28, with D unclear. CDR3 length: 16 amino acids. The V and J ends lost 4 bases and 1 base respectively, with 11 bases between them. The germline V gene has CDR1 MDHEN and CDR2 SYDVKM. The CDR3 DNA reads TGTGCCAGCAGTTCCCGGACGGAGTCTGGGGCCAACGTCCTGACTTTC. This codes for CASSSRTESGANVLTF. The full variable domain, with the rest looked up from reference TRBV28 and TRBJ2-6, is DVKVTQSSRYLVKRTGEKVFLECVQDMDHENMFWYRQDPGLGLRLIYFSYDVKMKEKGDIPEGYSVSREKKERFSLILESASTNQTSMYLCASSSRTESGANVLTFGAGSRLTVL.

The chain couples TRBV27 to TRBJ1-6, with 8 positions matching TRBD1. The CDR3 runs to 16 residues. Germline V gene data show CDR1 as MNHEY and CDR2 as SMNVEV (reference sequence). J was trimmed by 6 bases and V by 5 bases; bases with no gene match: 9. The CDR3 bases are TGTGCCAGCAGTCTCACCGGACAGGGCATTAATTCACCCCTCCACTTT. Its protein product is CASSLTGQGINSPLHF.

This clonotype was recorded many times. The chain combines TRBV19 with TRBJ2-1; no firm D call. CDR3 length: 14 residues. Trimming removed 2 bases at V and 10 bases at J, with 15 bases between. The germline V gene has CDR1 LNHDA and CDR2 SQIVND (reference sequence). The CDR3 DNA sequence: TGTGCCAGTAGTATAAGGGCGATCCAGGCAGAGCAGTTCTTC. Translating gives CASSIRAIQAEQFF.

The chain recombines TRBV2 with TRBJ2-2; TRBD1 or TRBD2 may be the D gene (5 bases each). V lost 5 bases, J lost 7 bases, and 17 bases lay in between. The V gene's germline CDR1 is SNHLY and CDR2 FYNNEI. CDR3 length: 15 amino acids. This CDR3 is CASSFGTLGGGELFF. CDR3 nucleotides: TGTGCCAGCAGTTTCGGGACGCTCGGCGGCGGGGAGCTGTTTTTT.

This clonotype was detected many times. The CDR3 nucleotides are TGCAGTGCTAGAGATCAGAGGACTAGCGGCTACGAGCAGTACTTC. Residues: CSARDQRTSGYEQYF. The V call is TRBV20-1, the J call TRBJ2-7; 10 nucleotides match TRBD2. J lost 3 bases, V lost 0 bases, and 5 bases had no gene match. The CDR3 consists of 15 residues. Germline CDR1 is DFQATT and CDR2 is SNEGSKA (reference sequence).

At least ten counts were recorded for this clonotype. CDR3 sequence: CASSSTTYGHLSSYNEQFF. CDR3 bases: TGTGCCAGCAGTTCCACCACGTACGGGCACCTTAGCTCCTACAATGAGCAGTTCTTC. The chain is built from TRBV11-3 and TRBJ2-1; D is unclear. CDR1 is SGHNT and CDR2 is YENEEA in the germline V gene. The CDR3 covers 19 residues. V shed 6 bases and J shed 0 bases, with 24 bases lying between them.

The chain uses TRBV5-4 and TRBJ1-1, with D hard to call. The V gene lost 0 bases and the J gene lost 7 bases, with 10 bases spanning the gap. The CDR3 totals 13 residues. Germline lookup yields CDR1 SGHNT and CDR2 YYREEE (reference sequence). This chain's CDR3 is CASSLGLLGEAFF. In nucleotides, the CDR3 is TGTGCCAGCAGCTTGGGGCTCTTGGGTGAAGCTTTCTTT.

This clonotype was counted only a few times. The CDR3 DNA reads TGTGCCAGTACCAGGGATGGTTTGGCTGAAGCTTTCTTT. It yields the protein CASTRDGLAEAFF. The genes are TRBV11-1 and TRBJ1-1; the D gene is possibly TRBD1 (5 bases). V was clipped by 9 bases and J by 6 bases, with 17 bases between them. The CDR3 spans 13 residues. CDR1 and CDR2 from the germline V gene are SGHAT and FQDESV (reference sequence).